The 2 T cell receptor beta chains listed next were all sequenced from one sample in a study of blood T cell repertoires in COVID-19. Sequencing was performed with immunoSEQ multiplex PCR; in TCRdb, only in-frame clones are kept and a portion is missing. The table records 250,000 to 350,000 clones, approximately 86% of them present only once. The sequencing sample was made of peripheral blood. These receptors originate from a man aged 18-30 years with active or convalescent COVID-19.

The chain uses TRBV6-2 or TRBV6-3 and TRBJ1-5; tentative D call: TRBD1 (5 bases). Germline V gene data show CDR1 as MNHEY and CDR2 as SVGEGT. The CDR3 sequence is 14 residues long. The V end was cut by 5 bases, the J end by 6 bases, with 14 bases between. The CDR3, as DNA: TGTGCCAGCAGTCGCGGGACGGCGGCTCAGCCCCAGCATTTT. Protein: CASSRGTAAQPQHF.

The chain carries TRBV27 and TRBJ2-3, with TRBD1 identical over 7 bases. Germline trimming cut 3 bases from V and 3 bases from J; bases unmatched to any gene: 3. Germline values: CDR1 MNHEY, CDR2 SMNVEV (reference sequence). The CDR3 is made up of 14 amino acids. The CDR3 protein is CASSLAQGTDTQYF. In nucleotides, the CDR3 is TGTGCCAGCAGTTTGGCACAGGGGACAGATACGCAGTATTTT.